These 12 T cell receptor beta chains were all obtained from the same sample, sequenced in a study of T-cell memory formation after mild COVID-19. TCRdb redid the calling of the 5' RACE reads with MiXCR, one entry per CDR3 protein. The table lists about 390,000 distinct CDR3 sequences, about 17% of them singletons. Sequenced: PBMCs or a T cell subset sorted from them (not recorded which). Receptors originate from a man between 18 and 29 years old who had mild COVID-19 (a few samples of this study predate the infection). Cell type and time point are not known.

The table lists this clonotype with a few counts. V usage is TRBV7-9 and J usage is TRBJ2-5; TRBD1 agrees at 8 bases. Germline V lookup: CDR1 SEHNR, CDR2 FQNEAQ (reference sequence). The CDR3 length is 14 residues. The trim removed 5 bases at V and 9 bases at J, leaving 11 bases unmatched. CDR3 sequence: CASSLGTDRVAQYF. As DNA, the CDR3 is TGTGCCAGCAGCCTAGGGACGGACAGGGTGGCCCAGTACTTC.

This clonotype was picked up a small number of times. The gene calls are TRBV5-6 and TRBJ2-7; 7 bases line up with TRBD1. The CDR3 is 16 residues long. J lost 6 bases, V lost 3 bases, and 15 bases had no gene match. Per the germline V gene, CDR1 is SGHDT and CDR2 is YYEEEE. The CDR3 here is CASSWRIGTALSEQYV. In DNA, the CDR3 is TGTGCCAGCAGCTGGAGGATCGGGACAGCCCTCAGCGAGCAGTACGTC.

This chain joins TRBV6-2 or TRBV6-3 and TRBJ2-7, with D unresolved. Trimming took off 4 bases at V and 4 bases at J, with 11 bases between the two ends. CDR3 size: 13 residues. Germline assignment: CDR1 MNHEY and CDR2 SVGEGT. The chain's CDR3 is CASSSLEIYEQYF. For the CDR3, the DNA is TGTGCCAGCAGTTCCTTGGAAATTTACGAGCAGTACTTC.

The CDR3 spells CASSRLGHRTDYGYTF. The CDR3 DNA follows: TGTGCCAGCAGCCGGTTGGGCCACAGGACCGACTATGGCTACACCTTC. J is TRBJ1-2 and V is TRBV9, with a tentative D call TRBD1 (5 bases). The CDR3 loop spans 16 amino acids. The germline V gene encodes CDR1 SGDLS and CDR2 YYNGEE. V lost 4 bases, J lost 3 bases, and 19 bases lay in between.

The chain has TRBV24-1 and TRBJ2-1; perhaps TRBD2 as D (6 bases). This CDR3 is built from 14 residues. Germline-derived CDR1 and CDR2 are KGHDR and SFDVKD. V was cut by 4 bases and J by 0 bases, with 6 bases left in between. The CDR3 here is CATSDGSSYNEQFF. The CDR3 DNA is TGTGCCACCAGTGACGGGAGCTCCTACAATGAGCAGTTCTTC.

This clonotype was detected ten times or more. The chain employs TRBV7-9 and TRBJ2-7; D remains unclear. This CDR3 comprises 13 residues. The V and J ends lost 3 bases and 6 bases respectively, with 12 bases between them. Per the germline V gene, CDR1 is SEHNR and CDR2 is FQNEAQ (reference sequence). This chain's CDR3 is CASSFSRPAEQYF. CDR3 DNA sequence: TGTGCCAGCAGCTTTAGCCGGCCGGCCGAGCAGTACTTC.

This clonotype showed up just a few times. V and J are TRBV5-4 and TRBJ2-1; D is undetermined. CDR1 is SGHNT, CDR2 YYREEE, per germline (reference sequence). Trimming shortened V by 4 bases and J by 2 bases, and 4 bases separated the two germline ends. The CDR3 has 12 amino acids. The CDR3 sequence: CASSAAYNEQFF. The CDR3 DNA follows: TGTGCCAGCAGCGCGGCCTACAATGAGCAGTTCTTC.

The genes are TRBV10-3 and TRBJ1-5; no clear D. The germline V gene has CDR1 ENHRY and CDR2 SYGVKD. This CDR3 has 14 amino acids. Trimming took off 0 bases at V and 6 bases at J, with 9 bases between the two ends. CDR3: CAISESTESQPQHF. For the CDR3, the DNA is TGTGCCATCAGTGAGTCTACGGAGAGTCAGCCCCAGCATTTT.

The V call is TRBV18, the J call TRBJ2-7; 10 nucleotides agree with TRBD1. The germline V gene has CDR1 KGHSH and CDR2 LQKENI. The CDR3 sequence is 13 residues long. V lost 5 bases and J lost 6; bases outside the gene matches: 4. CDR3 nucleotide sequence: TGTGCCAGCTCAGACCGGGACAGGGGCGAGCAGTACTTC. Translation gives CASSDRDRGEQYF. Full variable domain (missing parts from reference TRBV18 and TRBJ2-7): NAGVMQNPRHLVRRRGQEARLRCSPMKGHSHVYWYRQLPEEGLKFMVYLQKENIIDESGMPKERFSAEFPKEGPSILRIQQVVRGDSAAYFCASSDRDRGEQYFGPGTRLTVT.

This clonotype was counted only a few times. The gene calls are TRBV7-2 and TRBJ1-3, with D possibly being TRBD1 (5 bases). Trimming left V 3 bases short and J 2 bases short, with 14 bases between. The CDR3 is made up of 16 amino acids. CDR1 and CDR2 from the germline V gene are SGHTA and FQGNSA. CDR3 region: CASSFRRVGPGNTIYF. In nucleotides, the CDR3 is TGTGCCAGCAGCTTCCGCAGGGTGGGGCCTGGAAACACCATATATTTT.

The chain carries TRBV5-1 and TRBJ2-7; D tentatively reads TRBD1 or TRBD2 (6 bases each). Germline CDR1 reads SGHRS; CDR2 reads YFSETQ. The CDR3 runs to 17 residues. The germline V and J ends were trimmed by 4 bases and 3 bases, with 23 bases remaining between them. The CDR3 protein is CASSPGAQGIYFYEQYF. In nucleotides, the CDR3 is TGCGCCAGCAGCCCGGGGGCACAGGGTATCTACTTCTACGAGCAGTACTTC.

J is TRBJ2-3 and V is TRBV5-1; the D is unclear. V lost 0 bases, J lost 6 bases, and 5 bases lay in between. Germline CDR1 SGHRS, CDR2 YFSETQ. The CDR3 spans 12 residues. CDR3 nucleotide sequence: TGCGCCAGCAGCTTGGACAGTGATACGCAGTATTTT. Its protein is CASSLDSDTQYF.